This entry lists 4 T cell receptor beta chains sequenced from one sample in a study of tumor and adjacent non-tumor tissue in lung cancer. The library came from three nested PCR rounds adapted from ARM-PCR protocols. TCRdb reprocessed the multiplex PCR reads with MiXCR, giving one entry per CDR3 protein. Of 70,000 to 90,000 distinct CDR3 sequences listed, around 65% are singletons. RNA was extracted from bulk tissue without any cell sorting. More than 3 cm separated this lung sample from the edge of the tumor. The sequenced material came from distant non-tumor lung tissue. The source of these receptors is a woman aged 45 to 65 with non-small cell lung cancer.

About this clonotype itself: A read error is likely, as this CDR3 ends without the conserved phenylalanine or tryptophan. The chain joins TRBV29-1 to TRBJ2-2; no clear D. This CDR3 has 11 amino acids. Germline V gene sequence: CDR1 SQVTM, CDR2 ANQGSEA. In DNA form, the CDR3 reads TGCAGCGCCAGGAACACTGGGGAGCTGTTTCTT. The encoded protein is CSARNTGELFL.

Details on this clonotype: The germline gene is not matched at one end of the junction; a read error may be the cause. The V and J genes are TRBV6-5 and TRBJ2-1; 7 positions match TRBD2. The CDR3 is 15 residues long. Per germline, CDR1 MNHEY and CDR2 SVGAGI. The CDR3 sequence: CTSRIRSSGSGEQFF. The CDR3 bases are TGTACCAGCAGAATCCGGAGTAGCGGGTCGGGTGAGCAGTTCTTC.

DNA for the CDR3: TGTGCCGGACAGACAGAAACCTACGAGCAGTACTTC. It codes for CAGQTETYEQYF. The gene calls are TRBV2 and TRBJ2-7, with TRBD1 as a possible D gene (6 bases). Germline V gene sequence: CDR1 SNHLY, CDR2 FYNNEI. The CDR3 has 12 residues. The V end was cut by 11 bases, the J end by 2 bases, with 13 bases between. The full variable domain, in which reference TRBV2 and TRBJ2-7 provide the parts outside the CDR3, is EPEVTQTPSHQVTQMGQEVILRCVPISNHLYFYWYRQILGQKVEFLVSFYNNEISEKSEIFDDQFSVERPDGSNFTLKIRSTKLEDSAMYFCAGQTETYEQYFGPGTRLTVT.

In the case of this clonotype: A read error may account for a junction end that differs from germline. The chain carries TRBV11-2 and TRBJ2-1; D is undetermined. The length of the CDR3 is 15 residues. The V gene's germline CDR1 is SGHAT and CDR2 FQNNGV. CDR3 bases: TGTGCCAGCAGCTTAGACGGTAGCTCCTACGATGAGCAGTTCTTC. Its translation: CASSLDGSSYDEQFF.